This entry is about one T cell receptor (beta chain). Self-reported history from a screening survey and questionnaire set each donor's cohort. The record originates from a study of blood T cell repertoires in COVID-19. The overall study: COVID-19 samples collected from the United States, Italy and Spain covered acute and convalescent phases.

Libraries were prepared by immunoSEQ multiplex PCR; TCRdb keeps only in-frame clonotypes and omits some of them. The sample consists of 150,000 to 200,000 clones, 80% of them appearing once. There are 14 residues in the CDR3. Trimming at V came to 4 bases and at J to 3 bases, leaving 6 bases not matched to a gene. CDR1 is SGHNT and CDR2 is YYREEE in the germline V gene (reference sequence). The clonotype originates from a man aged 35-49 years who had recovered from COVID-19. Material for sequencing was PBMCs or T cells enriched from blood (not recorded which). V usage is TRBV5-4 and J usage is TRBJ1-2; 7 bases agree with TRBD1. The CDR3 region is CASSAGQDYYGYTF. The CDR3 coding sequence is TGTGCCAGCAGCGCCGGACAGGATTACTATGGCTACACCTTC. The whole variable domain, filled in from reference TRBV5-4 and TRBJ1-2, reads ETGVTQSPTHLIKTRGQQVTLRCSSQSGHNTVSWYQQALGQGPQFIFQYYREEENGRGNFPPRFSGLQFPNYSSELNVNALELDDSALYLCASSAGQDYYGYTFGSGTRLTVV.